The 20 T cell receptor beta chains below were found in one sample sequenced in a study of human T cells and chemical hapten exposure (dated by TCRdb to the early 2020s). The time point label for this specimen denotes: healthy volunteer bleed at 6 weeks. Total RNA was isolated from unfractionated whole blood collected in Tempus Blood RNA tubes. Receptor amplification or capture employed RACE. TCRdb names NextSeq 500 as the instrument used. TCRdb trimmed public reads at Q25 via fastp, called clones via MiXCR and kept in-frame beta chains. Duplicate CDR3 protein sequences are folded into a single record with the most common DNA and genes. Here the sample has some 77,000 distinct CDR3 sequences; approximately 8.1% occur a single time. The ten biggest clones cover 1.7% of the sample. The sample was whole blood. The receptor set was obtained from a female donor in good health. Some clones in this sample may be carry-over from other donors' samples.

This clonotype appeared a few times. The chain couples TRBV7-2 to TRBJ1-1; a possible D gene is TRBD1 (5 bases). The length of the CDR3 is 13 residues. Germline loops: CDR1 SGHTA, CDR2 FQGNSA. V was clipped by 2 bases and J by 7 bases, with 11 bases between them. This chain's CDR3 is CASSLKGQLEAFF. In DNA, the CDR3 is TGTGCCAGCAGCTTAAAGGGGCAGCTTGAAGCTTTCTTT.

The V gene is TRBV2, the J gene TRBJ1-1; 9 bases agree with TRBD1. V was pared by 5 bases and J by 6 bases, with 7 bases of the junction left unmatched. This CDR3 has 14 amino acids. CDR1 is SNHLY and CDR2 is FYNNEI in the germline V gene. The CDR3 DNA reads TGTGCCAGCAGTTCCGACAGGGGGGCCCCTGAAGCTTTCTTT. Its translation: CASSSDRGAPEAFF. Looking up the rest from reference TRBV2 and TRBJ1-1 gives the full variable domain: EPEVTQTPSHQVTQMGQEVILRCVPISNHLYFYWYRQILGQKVEFLVSFYNNEISEKSEIFDDQFSVERPDGSNFTLKIRSTKLEDSAMYFCASSSDRGAPEAFFGQGTRLTVV.

This clonotype occurred a few times. This rearrangement joins TRBV7-2 to TRBJ2-4, with no clear D. The CDR3 is made up of 14 amino acids. V lost 0 bases, J lost 5 bases, and 8 bases lay in between. The germline V gene has CDR1 SGHTA and CDR2 FQGNSA. The CDR3 DNA is TGTGCCAGCAGCTTAGCGCAGGTAGAAAACATTCAGTACTTC. It is translated as CASSLAQVENIQYF.

This clonotype was counted only a few times. V gene TRBV3-1 combines with J gene TRBJ2-5; TRBD2 agrees at 8 bases. The CDR3 spans 14 residues. V dropped 4 bases and J dropped 1; count of bases not matched to a gene: 2. From germline, CDR1 is LGHDT and CDR2 YNNKEL (reference sequence). The CDR3 is CASSPSGGQETQYF. The CDR3 coding sequence is TGTGCCAGCAGCCCGAGCGGGGGCCAAGAGACCCAGTACTTC.

This chain links TRBV6-6 with TRBJ1-3; a weak D match, TRBD1 (5 bases). This CDR3 has 16 amino acids. The V end was cut by 2 bases, the J end by 0 bases, with 11 bases between. The germline gives CDR1 MNHNY, CDR2 SVGAGI (reference sequence). CDR3 DNA sequence: TGTGCCAGCAGTTACGGGACGTACGACTCTGGAAACACCATATATTTT. This gives the protein CASSYGTYDSGNTIYF.

This clonotype occurred many times. The chain has TRBV27 and TRBJ2-2; no definite D call. Trimming left V 5 bases short and J 4 bases short, with 8 bases between. This CDR3 is 13 amino acids long. Germline V gives CDR1 MNHEY, CDR2 SMNVEV (reference sequence). The DNA for the CDR3 is TGTGCCAGCAGTCGGTCGATCACCGGGGAGCTGTTTTTT. Protein product: CASSRSITGELFF.

This clonotype showed up just a few times. The V call is TRBV29-1, the J call TRBJ2-5, with 8 bases lining up with TRBD1. Germline CDR1 SQVTM, CDR2 ANQGSEA. V shed 7 bases, J shed 5 bases, and the junction held 24 bases outside the gene matches. The CDR3 runs 18 residues. The CDR3 loop is CSALRRDRHTALGETQYF. CDR3 sequence (DNA): TGCAGCGCCCTCAGAAGGGACAGGCACACCGCCCTGGGGGAGACCCAGTACTTC.

Only one count was recorded for this clonotype. With a much larger clone just one base away, this may be a read error. V is TRBV27 and J is TRBJ2-3, with TRBD2 matching 9 bases. The junction had 4 bases not matched to a gene; V was cut back by 4 bases and J by 2 bases. The CDR3 runs to 15 residues. Germline V gene lookup returns CDR1 MNHEY and CDR2 SMNVEV (reference sequence). CDR3 amino acids: CASSSTSGYTDTQYF. DNA for the CDR3: TGTGCCAGCAGTTCAACTAGCGGGTACACAGATACGCAGTATTTT.

This clonotype was seen a single time. At one end the junction does not follow the germline gene, possibly because of a read error. This chain joins TRBV3-1 and TRBJ1-6, with D possibly TRBD1 on 5 matching bases. CDR1 and CDR2 (germline): LGHDT, YNNKEL (reference sequence). There are 15 residues in the CDR3. The CDR3: CVSTQGNSYNSPLHF. The CDR3 DNA follows: TGTGTCAGCACCCAGGGCAACTCCTATAATTCACCCCTCCACTTT.

This clonotype was counted ten times or more. The genes are TRBV25-1 and TRBJ1-1; 7 nucleotides align to TRBD1. CDR1 is MGHDK, CDR2 SYGVNS, per germline. V gave up 6 bases and J gave up 4 bases; unmatched junction bases: 8. CDR3 length equals 14 residues. DNA of the CDR3: TGTGCCAGCAGGAGGCCGGGACAGCTCACTGAAGCTTTCTTT. Translated, it gives CASRRPGQLTEAFF.

J is TRBJ2-7 and V is TRBV20-1; 12 bases are a match to TRBD2. The CDR3 sequence is 14 residues long. Germline V lookup: CDR1 DFQATT, CDR2 SNEGSKA (reference sequence). J lost 4 bases, V lost 7 bases, and 8 bases had no gene match. Here the CDR3 DNA reads TGCAGTGTCAGAGACACTAGCGGGGGGTACGAGCAGTACTTC. Translation gives CSVRDTSGGYEQYF.

This clonotype was counted ten times or more. The CDR3 region is CASSLVGPVQGPQHF. As DNA, the CDR3 is TGTGCCAGCAGTTTAGTAGGTCCGGTACAGGGCCCCCAGCATTTT. The chain employs TRBV12-3 or TRBV12-4 and TRBJ1-5; D possibly corresponds to TRBD1 (6 bases). With 1 base removed from V and 10 bases from J, the gap between germline ends came to 17 bases. The CDR3 runs 15 residues.

This clonotype appeared a few times. The chain joins TRBV18 to TRBJ1-5, with D uncertain. This CDR3 is 15 amino acids long. Germline values: CDR1 KGHSH, CDR2 LQKENI. V lost 6 bases to trimming and J lost 0 bases, with 12 bases between them. The CDR3 coding sequence is TGTGCCAGCTCCCCCTCAACGGGTAGCAATCAGCCCCAGCATTTT. It translates to CASSPSTGSNQPQHF.

The sample holds many counts of this clonotype. The genes are TRBV6-6 and TRBJ2-2; 7 bases fit TRBD1. The junction had 3 bases not matched to a gene; V was cut back by 0 bases and J by 5 bases. Germline-derived CDR1 and CDR2 are MNHNY and SVGAGI (reference sequence). This CDR3 spans 15 amino acids. The CDR3 spells CASSYSNRGTGELFF. CDR3 sequence (DNA): TGTGCCAGCAGTTACTCAAACAGGGGAACCGGGGAGCTGTTTTTT.

This clonotype was counted many times. The chain couples TRBV28 to TRBJ1-4, with 7 bases lining up with TRBD1. V shed 5 bases and J 6 bases; nucleotides not matched to a gene: 9. CDR1 and CDR2 (germline): MDHEN, SYDVKM. CDR3 length equals 15 residues. The CDR3 loop is CASSPQGGLDEKLFF. The CDR3 region has the DNA TGTGCCAGCAGTCCCCAGGGGGGATTGGATGAAAAACTGTTTTTT.

This clonotype was seen ten or more times. The chain is built from TRBV10-3 and TRBJ2-5; the match to TRBD1 covers 7 bases. From germline, CDR1 is ENHRY and CDR2 SYGVKD. The ends lost 6 bases at V and 3 bases at J; junction bases unmatched: 4. This CDR3 has 13 residues. The CDR3 sequence: CAISGTAEETQYF. The CDR3 DNA is TGTGCCATCAGCGGGACAGCTGAAGAGACCCAGTACTTC.

This clonotype appeared a few times. The chain has TRBV7-6 and TRBJ1-6; TRBD1 aligns across 9 bases. This CDR3 region has 17 residues. Germline CDR1 SGHVS, CDR2 FNYEAQ. Trimming took 4 bases from V and 2 from J; bases not matched to a gene: 6. The CDR3 protein is CASSSGGQGTYNSPLHF. The CDR3 nucleotides are TGTGCCAGCAGCTCGGGGGGACAGGGAACCTATAATTCACCCCTCCACTTT.

V gene TRBV6-5 combines with J gene TRBJ2-1; 12 bases fit TRBD2. CDR3 length: 15 amino acids. Per the germline V gene, CDR1 is MNHEY and CDR2 is SVGAGI. V lost 0 bases to trimming and J lost 9 bases; unmatched junction nucleotides: 3. This CDR3 is CASSYSTSGGPEQFF. CDR3 nucleotides: TGTGCCAGCAGTTACTCAACTAGCGGGGGGCCTGAGCAGTTCTTC.

This rearrangement joins TRBV12-3 or TRBV12-4 to TRBJ1-4, with a weak D call TRBD1 (6 bases). The CDR3 contains 14 residues. V dropped 5 bases and J dropped 4 bases, with 11 bases sitting between them. The CDR3 loop is CASSTDRNNEKLFF. The CDR3 nucleotides are TGTGCCAGCAGTACGGACAGAAATAATGAAAAACTGTTTTTT.

There are a few counts of this clonotype. J is TRBJ2-3 and V is TRBV29-1, with D tentatively TRBD1 or TRBD2 (5 bases each). Between the trimmed V and J ends, which lost 7 bases and 4 bases, there was a span of 18 bases. This CDR3 is built from 14 residues. The germline CDR1 and CDR2 sequences are SQVTM and ANQGSEA. This chain's CDR3 is CSAEGRLSADTQYF. CDR3 sequence (DNA): TGCAGCGCAGAGGGGCGATTATCGGCAGATACGCAGTATTTT.